The rows below give T cell receptor beta chains drawn from one sample of a study of a mutant IDH1 vaccine in newly diagnosed glioma. The data were produced by immunoSEQ multiplex PCR, yet TCRdb's version contains in-frame clones alone and is incomplete. The top ten clones hold roughly 2.4% of a sample with around 53,000 clones, around 86% of them seen once. The sequencing here drew on PBMCs, taken from a glioma patient treated with radiotherapy, temozolomide or both. These receptor sequences come from a man aged 40-50 years with glioma. CDR3s leave out the opening cysteine and the closing phenylalanine or tryptophan.

v_gene,len,j_gene,CDR3aa
TRBV6-5,14,TRBJ2-2,ASSYFDRLNTGELF
TRBV7-2,16,TRBJ2-5,ASSNLGLAGVEGETQY
TRBV7-2,11,TRBJ2-7,ASSLAGGREQY
TRBV9,14,TRBJ1-5,ASSATGQGGREPQH
TRBV18,9,TRBJ2-2,ASSLAGELF
TRBV7-9,13,TRBJ2-7,ASSLRMGSSYEQY
TRBV27,12,TRBJ1-5,ASSYYGGDQPQH
TRBV5-6,14,TRBJ1-2,ASSLVFGGRGYGYT
TRBV18,11,TRBJ2-5,ASIQQRQETQY
TRBV18,12,TRBJ2-5,ASSRSGRLETQY
TRBV5-6,10,TRBJ2-1,ASTRGGYEQF
TRBV5-6,13,TRBJ2-3,ASSPGGRVRGTQY
TRBV6-1,13,TRBJ2-7,ASSAWKGQSYEQY
TRBV2,10,TRBJ2-3,ASRDNTDTQY
TRBV7-3,13,TRBJ2-1,ASSLSWSSYNEQF
TRBV18,12,TRBJ1-5,ASSLQTRGQPQH
TRBV28,13,TRBJ1-1,ASSPPGQGAAEAF
TRBV7-3,12,TRBJ1-2,ASSPTGTGYGYT
TRBV4-2,16,TRBJ1-2,ASSQAIQGQRIINGYT
TRBV2,14,TRBJ2-5,ASRDRDTWYQETQY
TRBV5-4,12,TRBJ2-7,ASNQQGRAYEQY
TRBV5-4,10,TRBJ2-1,ASSSHGSEQF
TRBV9,12,TRBJ1-3,ASSVVPEGNTIY
TRBV10-1,15,TRBJ2-1,ASSESQREVLGNEQF
TRBV10-3,13,TRBJ2-7,AISDMGLELPEQY
TRBV5-4,11,TRBJ2-7,ASSPRHLREQY
TRBV9,18,TRBJ2-1,ASSVLAGGRFPVSYNEQF
TRBV27,13,TRBJ1-1,ASSLAQDPFRRAF
TRBV9,13,TRBJ2-7,ASSFAGTGGDEQY
TRBV5-1,13,TRBJ1-2,ASSPRETDHYGYT
TRBV9,15,TRBJ2-7,ASSVGDGLAASYEQY
TRBV4-1,13,TRBJ1-5,ASSQVHTGNQPQH
TRBV11-2,11,TRBJ1-1,ASSRQGYTEAF
TRBV7-9,13,TRBJ1-4,ASRKTTVLGEKLF
TRBV6-5,12,TRBJ1-1,ASSYSNGARGAF
TRBV10-3,18,TRBJ2-3,AIRGSPGLAGRYLTDTQY
TRBV7-2,13,TRBJ2-2,ASSELSLAAGELF
TRBV5-8,12,TRBJ2-5,ASSPDSHQETQY
TRBV7-3,13,TRBJ2-7,ASSESGGGRLEQY
TRBV6-4,14,TRBJ2-1,ASSLLAGGSYNEQF
TRBV4-1,15,TRBJ2-1,ASSQDLGGAKYNEQF
TRBV5-6,15,TRBJ1-5,ASSSKQGARSNQLQH
TRBV5-1,13,TRBJ2-6,ASSPRGPGANVLT
TRBV6-1,13,TRBJ2-7,ASRQSVGRGYEQY
TRBV27,12,TRBJ2-5,ASSPLAGGGTQY
TRBV29-1,10,TRBJ1-2,SVVQAQRGYT
TRBV6-1,11,TRBJ1-5,ASSWNSNQPQH
TRBV5-1,16,TRBJ2-1,ASIPGLAGSNGYNEQF
TRBV25-1,12,TRBJ1-4,ASSPWTGNEKLF